Included here is one T cell receptor beta chain sequence, with context. No cognate antigen has been identified for it. No qualities accompany the bases; no much larger clone lies one base away. Trimming removed 6 bases from V and 5 bases from J; the gene matches leave 7 bases unexplained. The CDR3 runs 16 amino acids, cysteine and phenylalanine included. CDR3 DNA is the only sequence kept; it has 48 bases, read in frame from the first base. According to the germline V gene (reference sequence), CDR1 reads SGHAT and CDR2 reads FQDESV. These data come from a study of CD8+CD57+ T cells in acquired aplastic anemia listed by TCRdb under 2018. About the study as a whole: On average, sorted CD4+ and CD8+ cells yielded around 3.4 ug of extracted DNA, with a range of about 0.17 to 27.4 ug. Mean read counts for healthy donor samples were 8.5 million to 10.8 million for CD4+ cells and fewer than 12 million for CD8+ cells.

Profiling of TCR beta VDJ combinations and CDR3 sequences used genomic DNA as the template. An Illumina HiSeq 2000 was the platform used for TCR repertoire sequencing. The published analysis was carried out like this. TRBV/TRBJ rearrangement plots, CDR3 size and DJ length profiles, and Simpson's diversity index were used to assess repertoires. The most abundant DNA sequence in the deep sequencing data was defined as the immunodominant clone. CDR3 amino acid sequences were checked for sharing across subjects and were also compared against the VDJdb database and published repertoires. TCRdb ran its own pipeline on the public reads, namely fastp trimming at Q25 and MiXCR clone calling, and kept in-frame beta chains. Rows with a matching CDR3 protein are joined into one entry that keeps the most common DNA and genes. What appears here as the V and J calls and clone size reflects TCRdb's work, not the paper's. The sample table records some 170,000 distinct CDR3 sequences; 35% to 55% of these occur just once. Clones ranked in the top ten supply around 0.96% of the sample.

The paper's findings and limits, for the study overall: Although roughly 30 CD8+ CDR3 sequences were shared by patients and controls, these sequences appeared highly expressed in patients and within the immunodominant clones of patients. Patients and healthy controls showed no significant difference in CD8+ Simpson's diversity (P=0.060).

TCR repertoires of sorted CD4+ and CD8+ blood T cells from severe aplastic anemia patients and healthy subjects were deep-sequenced in the study. Ficoll-Paque density gradient centrifugation was used to isolate peripheral blood mononuclear cells. Before DNA was extracted, CD4+ and CD8+ T cells were sorted using either FACS or magnetic beads. The rearranged segments are TRBV11-1 and TRBJ2-1; 13 junctional bases match TRBD2. This clonotype originated in a human donor in good health. Sequenced sample: sorted CD4+, CD8+, or CD8+CD57+ T cells (not recorded which) from PBMCs. Here the CDR3 is given as CASRAGLAGLNNEQFF. The DNA reads as follows: TGTGCCAGCAGGGCGGGACTAGCGGGGTTAAACAATGAGCAGTTCTTC. Reference TRBV11-1 and TRBJ2-1 proteins supply the regions before and after the CDR3; the full variable domain is: EAEVAQSPRYKITEKSQAVAFWCDPISGHATLYWYRQILGQGPELLVQFQDESVVDDSQLPKDRFSAERLKGVDSTLKIQPAELGDSAMYLCASRAGLAGLNNEQFFGPGTRLTVL.